The sequence of this T cell receptor (beta chain) was determined in a study of T-cell memory formation after mild COVID-19. Overall study context: Largely donor-specific TCR clusters were found.

Findings and limits, study-wide: Clones that contracted clustered mainly in CM and EM if CD4+ and in EMRA if CD8+. Later expanders leaned toward CD4+, whereas clones contracting from day 15 to 85 were balanced CD4/CD8.

In this sample, this clonotype turned up a few times. Its antigen is currently unknown. CDR1 is SGDLS and CDR2 is YYNGEE in the germline V gene. Unmatched junction bases numbered 5, after V lost 3 bases and J lost 1 base. This CDR3 contains 15 residues. Libraries for TCRalpha and TCRbeta carried sample barcodes and unique molecular identifiers via 5'RACE. TCRdb re-called the 5' RACE reads through MiXCR, storing one row per CDR3 protein. The table shows about 420,000 distinct CDR3 sequences, with under 25% occurring only once. This chain joins TRBV9 and TRBJ2-3, with 7 bases identical to TRBD1. The sample comprised PBMCs or a T cell subset sorted from them (not recorded which). This TCR was recovered from an adult woman who had mild COVID-19 (a few samples of this study predate the infection). Cell type and time point are not known. The CDR3 bases are TGTGCCAGCAGCGCCCGGGACAGCCGCACAGATACGCAGTATTTT. Amino acids: CASSARDSRTDTQYF.